One and the same sample provided the 21 T cell receptor beta chains below, sequenced in a study of somatic mutations in cytotoxic T cells in rheumatoid arthritis. Sequencing used immunoSEQ multiplex PCR; TCRdb keeps in-frame clones, though not all of them. This table holds 20,000 to 25,000 clones, around 75% found once. The sequenced sample consisted of CD8+ T cells sorted from blood. The origin of the receptors is an adult with rheumatoid arthritis.

CDR3 amino acids: CASSSGETNTGELFF. The CDR3 DNA reads TGTGCCAGCAGTTCGGGGGAGACGAACACCGGGGAGCTGTTTTTT. The genes are TRBV6-5 and TRBJ2-2; tentative D call: TRBD2 (6 bases). CDR1 is MNHEY and CDR2 is SVGAGI in the germline V gene. Trimming left V 4 bases short and J 0 bases short, with 9 bases between. The CDR3 consists of 15 residues.

This clone was seen a single time. This chain connects TRBV4-2 to TRBJ2-5; TRBD2 matches at 13 bases. The CDR3 spans 16 residues. Germline-derived CDR1 and CDR2 are LGHNA and YNFKEQ. The V and J ends lost 4 bases and 5 bases, in that order; junction bases with no gene match: 7. In DNA, the CDR3 is TGTGCCAGCAGCCTGCAACTAGCGGGGGGGCCGGAGACCCAGTACTTC. Its protein product is CASSLQLAGGPETQYF.

The CDR3 region has the DNA TGTGCCAGCAGCTTAGGGGACACGACTGAAGCTTTCTTT. As protein: CASSLGDTTEAFF. V is TRBV11-1 and J is TRBJ1-1; D perhaps matches TRBD1 (6 bases). The germline CDR1 and CDR2 sequences are SGHAT and FQDESV (reference sequence). CDR3 length: 13 residues. V was pared by 1 base and J by 5 bases, with 8 bases between.

This clone was found a few times. CDR3 DNA: TGCAGCGTTGAACCGGTAGAGCAGTTCTTC. This codes for CSVEPVEQFF. This chain links TRBV29-1 with TRBJ2-1; D gene unclear. Germline V gene data show CDR1 as SQVTM and CDR2 as ANQGSEA. The CDR3 is 10 amino acids. V was shortened by 2 bases and J by 10 bases, with 6 bases between the two germline ends.

The J gene is TRBJ1-4, the V gene TRBV15; TRBD1 might be the D (5 bases). The V end was cut by 1 base, the J end by 6 bases, with 15 bases between. This CDR3 is built from 16 residues. Per germline, CDR1 LNHNV and CDR2 YYDKDF (reference sequence). The CDR3 nucleotides read TGTGCCACCAGCAGAGGCAGACAGCCCAAAGATGAAAAACTGTTTTTT. This gives the protein CATSRGRQPKDEKLFF.

The CDR3 DNA reads TGTGCCAGCAGCGTAGGTGGGGGGGGCACTGAAGCTTTCTTT. Protein sequence: CASSVGGGGTEAFF. This chain connects TRBV9 to TRBJ1-1; D is possibly TRBD1 (5 bases). The V end lost 0 bases, the J end lost 4 bases, and 10 bases lay between the germline ends. The CDR3 is 14 residues long. From germline, CDR1 is SGDLS and CDR2 YYNGEE.

The J gene is TRBJ2-2, the V gene TRBV7-9; D call uncertain. V lost 6 bases and J lost 2, with 7 bases in between. The CDR3 loop spans 13 amino acids. Germline lookup yields CDR1 SEHNR and CDR2 FQNEAQ (reference sequence). The CDR3: CASRPLNTGELFF. As DNA, the CDR3 is TGTGCCAGCAGGCCTCTTAACACCGGGGAGCTGTTTTTT.

This clone was picked up a small number of times. The chain links TRBV6-1 to TRBJ2-5, with TRBD2 matching 12 bases. After removal of 3 bases from V and 2 bases from J, the junction contained 4 bases not matched to a gene. The germline CDR1 and CDR2 sequences are MNHNS and SASEGT. This CDR3 comprises 16 residues. CDR3 sequence (DNA): TGTGCCAGCAGTGATCTTCTAGCGGGGGGGCAAGAGACCCAGTACTTC. It specifies CASSDLLAGGQETQYF.

The chain uses TRBV6-6 and TRBJ2-2; 8 bases fit TRBD1. Losses at the gene ends were 6 bases for V and 3 bases for J; bases not matched to a gene: 0. Germline V gene lookup returns CDR1 MNHNY and CDR2 SVGAGI (reference sequence). The CDR3 contains 13 residues. CDR3 nucleotides: TGTGCCAGCAGGACAGGGGACACCGGGGAGCTGTTTTTT. Its translation: CASRTGDTGELFF.

V and J are TRBV13 and TRBJ2-1; 7 bases match TRBD2. V trimming: 0 bases; J trimming: 0 bases; junction bases outside the gene matches: 5. The CDR3 contains 17 residues. The germline V gene encodes CDR1 PRHDT and CDR2 FYEKMQ (reference sequence). The DNA for the CDR3 is TGTGCCAGCAGCTTAGGCCTAGCGGAGAGCTCCTACAATGAGCAGTTCTTC. Translated: CASSLGLAESSYNEQFF. The variable domain in full, completed from reference TRBV13 and TRBJ2-1, reads AAGVIQSPRHLIKEKRETATLKCYPIPRHDTVYWYQQGPGQDPQFLISFYEKMQSDKGSIPDRFSAQQFSDYHSELNMSSLELGDSALYFCASSLGLAESSYNEQFFGPGTRLTVL.

The rearrangement joins TRBV19 to TRBJ1-1, with 8 bases identical to TRBD1. V shed 4 bases and J 2 bases; nucleotides not matched to a gene: 3. CDR1 and CDR2 from the germline V gene are LNHDA and SQIVND (reference sequence). This CDR3 region has 14 residues. The CDR3 DNA sequence: TGTGCCAGTAGTACCGGACAGGGTAACACTGAAGCTTTCTTT. It is translated as CASSTGQGNTEAFF.

This clone has just one count. CDR3 in amino acids: CASSRTRNVRNSPLHF. DNA of the CDR3: TGTGCCAGCAGCCGAACCCGGAACGTCCGTAATTCACCCCTCCACTTT. This chain links TRBV5-8 with TRBJ1-6, with unresolved D. Looked up from germline, CDR1 is SGHTS and CDR2 is YDEGEE. The CDR3 consists of 16 residues. Trimming left V 4 bases short and J 6 bases short, with 17 bases between.

The rearrangement links TRBV9 to TRBJ1-1; D remains ambiguous. Germline CDR1 is SGDLS and CDR2 is YYNGEE. This CDR3 has 14 amino acids. Trimming shortened V by 0 bases and J by 2 bases, and 8 bases separated the two germline ends. The CDR3 coding sequence is TGTGCCAGCAGCGTAGGGGTAGCAAACACTGAAGCTTTCTTT. Its translation: CASSVGVANTEAFF.

V and J are TRBV7-2 and TRBJ2-4; D unresolved. The CDR3 is made up of 14 amino acids. Germline V lookup: CDR1 SGHTA, CDR2 FQGNSA. Trimming removed 5 bases from V and 5 bases from J, with 13 bases in between. The CDR3 region has the DNA TGTGCCAGCAGCCAGGCCCCAGGCCAAAACATTCAGTACTTC. It codes for CASSQAPGQNIQYF.

This chain links TRBV7-7 with TRBJ2-5; D remains unclear. The CDR3 extends over 17 amino acids. Looked up from germline, CDR1 is SSHAT and CDR2 is FNYEAQ (reference sequence). Trimming cost V 1 base and J 1 base, with 16 bases left between them. CDR3: CASSLVAEVSRQETQYF. Written as DNA, the CDR3 is TGTGCCAGCAGCTTAGTAGCTGAGGTCAGTCGCCAAGAGACCCAGTACTTC.

The chain carries TRBV19 and TRBJ2-5, with 8 bases aligning to TRBD2. Germline CDR1 and CDR2: LNHDA and SQIVND (reference sequence). There are 16 residues in the CDR3. Trimming cost V 3 bases and J 4 bases; bases outside gene matches: 10. The CDR3 loop is CASSILPGGPTETQYF. Here the CDR3 DNA reads TGTGCCAGTAGTATTCTTCCGGGAGGGCCTACAGAGACCCAGTACTTC.

The V call is TRBV2, the J call TRBJ1-1; 7 bases are shared with TRBD1. Germline CDR1 and CDR2: SNHLY and FYNNEI. The CDR3 loop spans 11 amino acids. J was trimmed by 10 bases and V by 5 bases; bases with no gene match: 4. The CDR3 nucleotides are TGTGCCAGCAGTCAAAGGGGGCCAGCTTTCTTT. It is translated as CASSQRGPAFF.

The chain combines TRBV2 with TRBJ2-1; 8 nucleotides match TRBD2. Germline CDR1 is SNHLY and CDR2 is FYNNEI. V lost 2 bases and J lost 5; bases outside the gene matches: 14. The CDR3 contains 18 residues. The CDR3 sequence is CASSEPTGLAGGHNEQFF. Here the CDR3 DNA reads TGTGCCAGCAGTGAACCCACCGGGTTGGCGGGAGGCCACAATGAGCAGTTCTTC.

This chain connects TRBV5-6 to TRBJ2-1; 11 nucleotides agree with TRBD2. Germline values: CDR1 SGHDT, CDR2 YYEEEE. This CDR3 comprises 13 residues. Trimming took 3 bases from V and 15 from J; bases not matched to a gene: 8. CDR3 region: CASSYTSGREPFF. The CDR3 coding sequence is TGTGCCAGCAGCTACACTAGCGGGAGAGAACCGTTCTTC. Using reference TRBV5-6 and TRBJ2-1 for the parts outside the CDR3, the full variable domain is DAGVTQSPTHLIKTRGQQVTLRCSPKSGHDTVSWYQQALGQGPQFIFQYYEEEERQRGNFPDRFSGHQFPNYSSELNVNALLLGDSALYLCASSYTSGREPFFGPGTRLTVL.

V is TRBV2 and J is TRBJ1-5, with unresolved D. The germline CDR1 and CDR2 sequences are SNHLY and FYNNEI. The V gene lost 6 bases and the J gene lost 0 bases, with 12 bases spanning the gap. The CDR3 is 15 residues long. The CDR3 DNA reads TGTGCCAGCAGGACGGGCGAGTATAGCAATCAGCCCCAGCATTTT. Its translation is CASRTGEYSNQPQHF.

The chain joins TRBV6-1 to TRBJ2-7, with D hard to call. The CDR3 has 13 residues. V was pared by 1 base and J by 4 bases, with 8 bases between. Germline V lookup: CDR1 MNHNS, CDR2 SASEGT. The CDR3 DNA reads TGTGCCAGCAGTGAAGTGGTCGGGTACGAGCAGTACTTC. It encodes CASSEVVGYEQYF.